This T cell receptor (beta chain) comes out of a study of blood T cell repertoires in COVID-19. The overall study: The United States, Italy and Spain provided the acute and convalescent COVID-19 samples. Nucleic acid was either cDNA or gDNA, and it came from T cells, B-cell-depleted T cells, or PBMCs.

Methods used by the authors: For nucleated cells, counts were estimated from reference gene primer amplification. Produced via immunoSEQ multiplex PCR; TCRdb's table is partial and in-frame only. The DNA was the basis for D and trimming; V, J and clone size are from that table. The table includes a few hundred thousand clones, roughly nine tenths detected once. While infection was still active, Seattle patients were enrolled and then followed longitudinally. CDR1 is SGHRS and CDR2 is YFSETQ in the germline V gene. Deletions cut 4 bases from V and 6 bases from J, with 16 bases between. The CDR3 has 14 amino acids.

The source is a young woman with COVID-19, enrolled during active disease. Sequenced sample: peripheral blood. The chain employs TRBV5-1 and TRBJ1-1; possibly TRBD1 for D (6 bases). Here the CDR3 DNA reads TGCGCCAGCAGCCCGGTACAGGGAACGCCTGAAGCTTTCTTT. The encoded protein is CASSPVQGTPEAFF.